The 30 T cell receptor beta chains below come from one sample, sequenced in a study of shared clonotypes between healthy human individuals. TCRdb keeps only in-frame clones here, not all; method: immunoSEQ multiplex PCR. The table lists 2 million to 2.5 million clones, approximately 93% of them singletons, with 0.3% to 0.4% in the top ten. The sample was naive CD4+ T cells from PBMCs. Subset described: CD45RA+ positively selected. These TCRs come from a man younger than 35 in good health. Some clones in this sample may be carry-over from other donors' samples.

V gene TRBV7-9 combines with J gene TRBJ2-1; no definite D call. The V gene's germline CDR1 is SEHNR and CDR2 FQNEAQ (reference sequence). CDR3 length equals 12 residues. Trimming took 2 bases from V and 8 from J, leaving 7 bases between them. This CDR3 is CASSLSRDEQFF. In DNA, the CDR3 is TGTGCCAGCAGCTTAAGTAGGGATGAGCAGTTCTTC.

V gene TRBV29-1 combines with J gene TRBJ1-2; D is perhaps TRBD1 (6 bases). The germline CDR1 and CDR2 sequences are SQVTM and ANQGSEA. V lost 4 bases and J 0 bases, leaving 15 bases between the germline ends. The CDR3 is 15 residues long. CDR3 sequence: CSVGARGNANYGYTF. Here the CDR3 DNA reads TGCAGCGTTGGGGCCAGGGGCAACGCTAACTATGGCTACACCTTC.

This chain uses TRBV5-6 with TRBJ2-3, with 12 bases fitting TRBD2. With V trimmed by 0 bases and J by 5 bases, 4 bases remained unmatched. Germline V gives CDR1 SGHDT, CDR2 YYEEEE. The CDR3 consists of 16 residues. The CDR3 region is CASSLARTSGIDTQYF. The CDR3 nucleotides read TGTGCCAGCAGCTTGGCCCGGACTAGCGGGATAGATACGCAGTATTTT.

The V call is TRBV9, the J call TRBJ2-5, with D possibly matching TRBD1 (5 bases). Trimming cost V 4 bases and J 5 bases, with 15 bases left between them. The CDR3 sequence is 14 residues long. CDR1 and CDR2 from the germline V gene are SGDLS and YYNGEE. The CDR3 reads CASSQGRAFETQYF. CDR3 sequence (DNA): TGTGCCAGCAGCCAGGGAAGGGCTTTTGAGACCCAGTACTTC. Full variable domain (rest looked up from reference TRBV9 and TRBJ2-5): DSGVTQTPKHLITATGQRVTLRCSPRSGDLSVYWYQQSLDQGLQFLIQYYNGEERAKGNILERFSAQQFPDLHSELNLSSLELGDSALYFCASSQGRAFETQYFGPGTRLLVL.

This clone has only a few counts. The gene calls are TRBV25-1 and TRBJ1-4; 9 positions match TRBD1. The CDR3 totals 15 residues. Germline CDR1 MGHDK, CDR2 SYGVNS. V lost 8 bases to trimming and J lost 5 bases; unmatched junction nucleotides: 9. This CDR3 is CASGSPGQGNEKLFF. CDR3 DNA: TGTGCCAGCGGAAGTCCGGGACAGGGAAATGAAAAACTGTTTTTT.

V usage is TRBV4-2 and J usage is TRBJ1-2, with TRBD1 matching 7 bases. The CDR3 is made up of 14 amino acids. The V gene end was trimmed by 0 bases and the J gene end by 8 bases; junction bases not matched to a gene: 6. Germline-derived CDR1 and CDR2 are LGHNA and YNFKEQ. CDR3 in DNA: TGTGCCAGCAGCCAAGAGAGGACAGGAGAAGGCTACACCTTC. This sequence encodes CASSQERTGEGYTF.

V and J are TRBV5-4 and TRBJ2-7, with 7 bases matching TRBD2. Trimming took 4 bases from V and 1 from J; bases not matched to a gene: 8. The CDR3 has 15 amino acids. The germline V gene has CDR1 SGHNT and CDR2 YYREEE (reference sequence). The CDR3 DNA sequence: TGTGCCAGCAGCCGGGGTTCTAGCGGATCCTACGAGCAGTACTTC. Its protein is CASSRGSSGSYEQYF.

CDR3 protein: CASSVRTEMSEQFF. The CDR3 DNA sequence: TGTGCCAGCAGCGTCCGGACAGAAATGAGTGAGCAGTTCTTC. The chain employs TRBV9 and TRBJ2-1; D is perhaps TRBD1 (6 bases). Trimming stripped 2 bases from V and 9 bases from J, with 15 bases between. The length of the CDR3 is 14 residues. Germline V gene sequence: CDR1 SGDLS, CDR2 YYNGEE.

The V and J genes are TRBV28 and TRBJ1-5; 11 positions agree with TRBD1. The V gene's germline CDR1 is MDHEN and CDR2 SYDVKM. Trimming took 4 bases from V and 4 from J; bases not matched to a gene: 3. The CDR3 spans 15 residues. CDR3 DNA sequence: TGTGCCAGCAGTTCGGGACAGGGGGATAATCAGCCCCAGCATTTT. Encoded protein: CASSSGQGDNQPQHF.

A single count supports this clone. This sequence joins TRBV5-4 and TRBJ1-2, with D maybe TRBD1 (5 bases). Deletions cut 4 bases from V and 8 bases from J, with 15 bases between. This CDR3 spans 13 amino acids. The germline CDR1 and CDR2 sequences are SGHNT and YYREEE (reference sequence). The CDR3 nucleotides are TGTGCCAGCAGCCACGGGGGGGAGGAGGGCTACACCTTC. As protein: CASSHGGEEGYTF. Filled out from reference TRBV5-4 and TRBJ1-2, the complete variable domain reads ETGVTQSPTHLIKTRGQQVTLRCSSQSGHNTVSWYQQALGQGPQFIFQYYREEENGRGNFPPRFSGLQFPNYSSELNVNALELDDSALYLCASSHGGEEGYTFGSGTRLTVV.

This clone was seen just once. The chain employs TRBV7-2 and TRBJ1-2; D unclear. In germline, CDR1 is SGHTA, CDR2 FQGNSA. The CDR3 is made up of 12 amino acids. Trimming pared 6 bases from V and 7 bases from J, leaving 12 bases between. The DNA of the CDR3 is TGTGCCAGCAGGCGGCCAGCGAGTGGCTACACCTTC. Translated, it gives CASRRPASGYTF.

This clone was detected only once. This rearrangement joins TRBV15 to TRBJ2-5; TRBD2 matches at 9 bases. With 1 base clipped from V and 5 bases from J, the junction kept 11 bases outside the gene matches. The CDR3 extends over 17 amino acids. Germline CDR1 and CDR2: LNHNV and YYDKDF (reference sequence). CDR3 bases: TGTGCCACCAGCAGAGTAGCGGGAGTTATCCCCACGGAGACCCAGTACTTC. It yields the protein CATSRVAGVIPTETQYF. Filled out from reference TRBV15 and TRBJ2-5, the complete variable domain reads DAMVIQNPRYQVTQFGKPVTLSCSQTLNHNVMYWYQQKSSQAPKLLFHYYDKDFNNEADTPDNFQSRRPNTSFCFLDIRSPGLGDTAMYLCATSRVAGVIPTETQYFGPGTRLLVL.

The rearrangement uses TRBV9 and TRBJ2-3; 12 bases are shared with TRBD2. Per germline, CDR1 SGDLS and CDR2 YYNGEE. V lost 4 bases to trimming and J lost 6 bases; unmatched junction nucleotides: 9. The CDR3 contains 16 residues. The CDR3 DNA reads as TGTGCCAGCAGCCAAACGACTAGCGGGAGTTTGGATACGCAGTATTTT. Encoded protein: CASSQTTSGSLDTQYF.

This chain connects TRBV2 to TRBJ2-2; no clear D gene. Trimming removed 5 bases at V and 4 bases at J, with 8 bases between. The CDR3 is 13 residues long. Germline V lookup: CDR1 SNHLY, CDR2 FYNNEI. In DNA form, the CDR3 reads TGTGCCAGCAGTATATTGCTCACCGGGGAGCTGTTTTTT. Its protein is CASSILLTGELFF.

The genes are TRBV2 and TRBJ2-5; 9 bases are shared with TRBD2. Looked up from germline, CDR1 is SNHLY and CDR2 is FYNNEI. J gave up 4 bases and V 1 base, and 7 bases lay outside the gene matches. The length of the CDR3 is 16 residues. Here the CDR3 DNA reads TGTGCCAGCAGTGAAGTGGGTAGCGGGAGATCAGAGACCCAGTACTTC. This gives the protein CASSEVGSGRSETQYF.

This chain connects TRBV30 to TRBJ1-6; possible D gene TRBD1, 5 bases. The length of the CDR3 is 13 residues. CDR1 and CDR2 from the germline V gene are GTSNPN and SVGIG (reference sequence). V was trimmed by 5 bases and J by 9 bases, leaving 14 bases between them. The CDR3 DNA reads as TGTGCCTGGTCTCAGGACACGAGTTCACCCCTCCACTTT. This codes for CAWSQDTSSPLHF.

In its sample, this clone was seen a few times. The same CDR3 arises from other DNA sequences in this sample as well. V is TRBV11-2 and J is TRBJ2-2; a weak D match, TRBD1 (5 bases). Trimming shortened V by 5 bases and J by 1 base, and 8 bases separated the two germline ends. The CDR3 contains 14 residues. Germline-derived CDR1 and CDR2 are SGHAT and FQNNGV. For the CDR3, the DNA is TGTGCCAGCAGCCTTGGACAGAACACCGGGGAGCTGTTTTTT. Its protein is CASSLGQNTGELFF.

The V and J genes are TRBV27 and TRBJ1-1, with TRBD1 identical over 7 bases. Germline lookup yields CDR1 MNHEY and CDR2 SMNVEV (reference sequence). The CDR3 totals 18 residues. Germline trimming cut 6 bases from V and 4 bases from J; bases unmatched to any gene: 20. The CDR3 DNA sequence: TGTGCCAGCAGCCCACTTACTTGGACAGGCGGGGAACGCACTGAAGCTTTCTTT. Translation gives CASSPLTWTGGERTEAFF.

J is TRBJ1-5 and V is TRBV19, with no clear D. CDR3 size: 14 residues. V lost 3 bases and J 7 bases, leaving 13 bases between the germline ends. Germline V gives CDR1 LNHDA, CDR2 SQIVND (reference sequence). In DNA, the CDR3 is TGTGCCAGTAGTATCCCAGGTTTAAGCCAGCCCCAGCATTTT. Translation: CASSIPGLSQPQHF.

The chain joins TRBV7-2 to TRBJ2-1, with TRBD2 identical over 16 bases. This CDR3 region has 14 residues. The ends lost 3 bases at V and 15 bases at J; junction bases unmatched: 5. Looked up from germline, CDR1 is SGHTA and CDR2 is FQGNSA. The CDR3 DNA reads TGTGCCAGCAGCTTCCCGGGACTAGCGGGAGGGGGGTTCTTC. Residues: CASSFPGLAGGGFF.

This sequence joins TRBV28 and TRBJ2-1; the D is unclear. Germline-derived CDR1 and CDR2 are MDHEN and SYDVKM. Trimming removed 7 bases from V and 0 bases from J, with 13 bases in between. This CDR3 comprises 15 residues. This chain's CDR3 is CASILGRSSYNEQFF. DNA for the CDR3: TGTGCCAGCATCCTGGGCCGAAGCTCCTACAATGAGCAGTTCTTC.

V and J are TRBV5-1 and TRBJ1-2, with TRBD1 as a possible D gene (5 bases). The germline CDR1 and CDR2 sequences are SGHRS and YFSETQ. The CDR3 covers 15 residues. The V and J ends lost 3 bases and 5 bases respectively, with 17 bases between them. CDR3: CASSSGSSGGYGYTF. DNA for the CDR3: TGCGCCAGCAGCTCCGGGAGCTCGGGGGGGTATGGCTACACCTTC.

The chain uses TRBV7-2 and TRBJ2-1; D may be TRBD1 or TRBD2 (5 bases each). Trimming took off 0 bases at V and 5 bases at J, with 11 bases between the two ends. CDR3 size: 15 residues. Germline-derived CDR1 and CDR2 are SGHTA and FQGNSA. The CDR3 is CASSLAWGTNNEQFF. In nucleotides, the CDR3 is TGTGCCAGCAGCTTAGCGTGGGGGACCAACAATGAGCAGTTCTTC.

This chain connects TRBV19 to TRBJ2-7; 10 bases are a match to TRBD1. V lost 6 bases to trimming and J lost 6 bases; unmatched junction nucleotides: 14. The germline V gene encodes CDR1 LNHDA and CDR2 SQIVND (reference sequence). There are 16 residues in the CDR3. The CDR3 here is CASSRLPGQGSGEQYF. Written as DNA, the CDR3 is TGTGCCAGTAGCAGACTCCCGGGACAGGGGTCGGGCGAGCAGTACTTC.

The rearrangement joins TRBV29-1 to TRBJ1-5, with 7 bases aligning to TRBD1. This CDR3 comprises 13 residues. The J segment lost 8 bases and the V segment lost 3 bases, leaving 7 bases of the junction unmatched. The germline V gene encodes CDR1 SQVTM and CDR2 ANQGSEA. The CDR3 region is CSVDTGEGKPQHF. In DNA form, the CDR3 reads TGCAGCGTTGACACAGGGGAGGGGAAGCCCCAGCATTTT.

This clone was found once. The chain uses TRBV5-4 and TRBJ2-1; D remains unclear. The CDR3 contains 15 residues. Deletions cut 4 bases from V and 0 bases from J, with 11 bases between. The germline CDR1 and CDR2 sequences are SGHNT and YYREEE (reference sequence). CDR3 DNA: TGTGCCAGCAGCCAATTAGTGGGCTCCTACAATGAGCAGTTCTTC. Protein product: CASSQLVGSYNEQFF.

The chain links TRBV7-2 to TRBJ1-1, with D possibly matching TRBD1 (5 bases). The CDR3 totals 14 residues. The V end lost 6 bases, the J end lost 6 bases, and 17 bases lay between the germline ends. Per germline, CDR1 SGHTA and CDR2 FQGNSA. This CDR3 reads CASRGVGWGAEAFF. The CDR3 nucleotides read TGTGCCAGCAGAGGCGTTGGGTGGGGGGCTGAAGCTTTCTTT.

Here the CDR3 DNA reads TGTGCCAGCAGCTTAGACGGTAGACTAGCGGGAGATACGCAGTATTTT. Its protein product is CASSLDGRLAGDTQYF. This chain joins TRBV11-3 and TRBJ2-3, with 10 bases identical to TRBD2. Germline V lookup: CDR1 SGHNT, CDR2 YENEEA. There are 16 residues in the CDR3. After removal of 0 bases from V and 5 bases from J, the junction contained 5 bases not matched to a gene. Combining the CDR3 with reference TRBV11-3 and TRBJ2-3 gives the whole variable domain EAGVVQSPRYKIIEKKQPVAFWCNPISGHNTLYWYLQNLGQGPELLIRYENEEAVDDSQLPKDRFSAERLKGVDSTLKIQPAELGDSAVYLCASSLDGRLAGDTQYFGPGTRLTVL.

Points on this clone: This sample includes further DNA sequences coding for the same CDR3. The rearrangement uses TRBV19 and TRBJ1-5; D uncertain. Deletions cut 3 bases from V and 1 base from J, with 7 bases between. Germline V gives CDR1 LNHDA, CDR2 SQIVND (reference sequence). This CDR3 region has 14 residues. The CDR3 is CASSIGQSNQPQHF. CDR3 DNA: TGTGCCAGTAGTATTGGTCAGAGCAATCAGCCCCAGCATTTT. The full variable domain, in which reference TRBV19 and TRBJ1-5 provide the parts outside the CDR3, is DGGITQSPKYLFRKEGQNVTLSCEQNLNHDAMYWYRQDPGQGLRLIYYSQIVNDFQKGDIAEGYSVSREKKESFPLTVTSAQKNPTAFYLCASSIGQSNQPQHFGDGTRLSIL.

This rearrangement joins TRBV2 to TRBJ2-5; 8 bases agree with TRBD2. The germline gives CDR1 SNHLY, CDR2 FYNNEI. The trim removed 4 bases at V and 4 bases at J, leaving 17 bases unmatched. The length of the CDR3 is 18 residues. CDR3 nucleotide sequence: TGTGCCAGCAGTGTCCCTCTTAGCGGGACGGGCCTTTTAGAGACCCAGTACTTC. Translation: CASSVPLSGTGLLETQYF.